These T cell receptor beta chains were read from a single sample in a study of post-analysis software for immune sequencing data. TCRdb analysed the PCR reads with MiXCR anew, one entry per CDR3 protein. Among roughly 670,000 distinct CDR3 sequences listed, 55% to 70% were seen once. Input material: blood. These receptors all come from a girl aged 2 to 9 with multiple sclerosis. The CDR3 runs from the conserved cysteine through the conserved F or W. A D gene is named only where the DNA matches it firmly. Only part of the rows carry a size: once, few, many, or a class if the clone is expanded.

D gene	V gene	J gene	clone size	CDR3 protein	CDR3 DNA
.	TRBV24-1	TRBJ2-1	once	CATSDSPGNGNEQFF	TGTGCCACCAGTGATTCCCCGGGAAATGGGAATGAGCAGTTCTTC
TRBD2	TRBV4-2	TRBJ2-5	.	CASSASGNRQETQYF	TGTGCCAGCAGCGCTAGCGGGAATCGACAAGAGACCCAGTACTTC
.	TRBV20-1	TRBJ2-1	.	CSPHPASTNEQFF	TGCAGTCCACATCCGGCGAGTACCAATGAGCAGTTCTTC
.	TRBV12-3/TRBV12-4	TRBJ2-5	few	CASSLRRTQETQYF	TGTGCCAGCAGTTTACGGAGGACGCAAGAGACCCAGTACTTC
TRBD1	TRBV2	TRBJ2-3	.	CASSEQGALAGIDTQYF	TGTGCCAGCAGTGAACAGGGGGCGCTTGCTGGGATAGATACGCAGTATTTT
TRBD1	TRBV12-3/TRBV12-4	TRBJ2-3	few	CASSSNQPGQGAGDTQYF	TGTGCCAGCAGCTCAAACCAACCGGGACAGGGGGCTGGAGATACGCAGTATTTT
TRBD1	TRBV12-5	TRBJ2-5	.	CASGFWHRGQETQYF	TGTGCTAGTGGTTTCTGGCACAGGGGACAAGAGACCCAGTACTTC
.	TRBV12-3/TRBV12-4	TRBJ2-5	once	CASRASRRETQYF	TGTGCCAGCAGGGCTAGCAGGCGCGAGACCCAGTACTTC
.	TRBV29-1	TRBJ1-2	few	CSVEGNGYTF	TGCAGCGTTGAGGGCAATGGCTACACCTTC
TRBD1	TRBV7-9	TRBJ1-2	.	CASSSGQGALGGYTF	TGTGCCAGCAGCTCGGGACAGGGGGCGCTTGGGGGCTACACCTTC
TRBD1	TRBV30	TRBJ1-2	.	CAWSLQGAVKGYTF	TGTGCCTGGAGTCTACAGGGGGCAGTAAAAGGCTACACCTTC
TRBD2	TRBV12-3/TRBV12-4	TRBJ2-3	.	CASSLDLAGITDTQYF	TGTGCCAGCAGTTTAGATCTAGCGGGGATCACAGATACGCAGTATTTT
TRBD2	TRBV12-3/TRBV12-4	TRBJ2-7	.	CASSLGTSVEQYF	TGTGCCAGCAGTTTAGGCACTAGCGTCGAGCAGTACTTC
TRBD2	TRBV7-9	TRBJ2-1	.	CASSPGTSGGEYEQFF	TGTGCCAGCAGCCCCGGGACTAGCGGGGGGGAATATGAGCAGTTCTTC
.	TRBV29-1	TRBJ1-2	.	CSVEGEAGSGYTF	TGCAGCGTTGAAGGTGAGGCAGGGTCCGGCTACACCTTC
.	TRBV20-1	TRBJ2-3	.	CSARKRSGPDTQYF	TGCAGTGCCCGAAAGCGGTCTGGTCCAGATACGCAGTATTTT
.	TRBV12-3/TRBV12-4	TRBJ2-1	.	CASSFIPPDEQFF	TGTGCCAGCAGTTTTATTCCCCCCGATGAGCAGTTCTTC
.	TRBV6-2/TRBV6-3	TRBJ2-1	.	CASSYLRGPAYNEQFF	TGTGCCAGCAGTTACCTGCGGGGACCTGCCTACAATGAGCAGTTCTTC
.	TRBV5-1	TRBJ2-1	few	CASSWGGAQYNEQFF	TGCGCCAGCAGCTGGGGCGGGGCTCAGTACAATGAGCAGTTCTTC
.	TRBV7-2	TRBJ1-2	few	CASSLDGQTNYGYTF	TGTGCCAGCAGCTTAGACGGCCAGACTAACTATGGCTACACCTTC
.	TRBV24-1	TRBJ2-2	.	CATSDARENTGELFF	TGTGCCACCAGTGATGCCAGGGAGAACACCGGGGAGCTGTTTTTT
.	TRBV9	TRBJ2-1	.	CASSVGDSSYNEQFF	TGTGCCAGCAGCGTAGGGGATAGCTCCTACAATGAGCAGTTCTTC
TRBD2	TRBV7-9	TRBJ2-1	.	CASRSLAGANNEQFF	TGTGCCAGCAGATCTCTAGCGGGGGCTAACAATGAGCAGTTCTTC
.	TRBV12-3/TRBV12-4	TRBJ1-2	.	CASSRPGKMDYGYTF	TGTGCCAGCAGTCGTCCGGGAAAAATGGACTATGGCTACACCTTC
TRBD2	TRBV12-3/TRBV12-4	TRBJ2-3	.	CASSLRSGLAGEADTQYF	TGTGCCAGCAGTTTACGGAGTGGACTAGCGGGAGAGGCAGATACGCAGTATTTT